The 20 T cell receptor beta chains listed next were all sequenced from one sample in a study of OX40 agonist ivuxolimab in advanced cancers. The protocol was immunoSEQ multiplex PCR, while the TCRdb copy is restricted to in-frame clones and leaves out a portion. The sample has some 97,000 clones, 90% seen once; the top ten hold about 0.16%. Sequences were derived from CD4+ or CD8+ T cells sorted from blood, sampled in a trial of the OX40 agonist ivuxolimab. The receptors stem from an adult with an advanced solid tumor such as melanoma, head and neck, liver or kidney cancer.

A single count supports this clone. The J gene is TRBJ2-7, the V gene TRBV7-9, with TRBD1 matching over 8 bases. This CDR3 is built from 16 residues. After removal of 1 base from V and 3 bases from J, the junction contained 8 bases not matched to a gene. Germline loops: CDR1 SEHNR, CDR2 FQNEAQ (reference sequence). CDR3 DNA sequence: TGTGCCAGCAGCTTAGGTGGGGACAGGACTCTCTACGAGCAGTACTTC. Its translation is CASSLGGDRTLYEQYF.

This chain joins TRBV7-3 and TRBJ2-1; D not certain. Trimming shortened V by 5 bases and J by 0 bases, and 11 bases separated the two germline ends. This CDR3 comprises 15 residues. Germline values: CDR1 SGHTA, CDR2 FQGTGA. In nucleotides, the CDR3 is TGTGCCAGCAGCCGGACGTACTCCTCCTACAATGAGCAGTTCTTC. Encoded protein: CASSRTYSSYNEQFF.

The chain recombines TRBV11-1 with TRBJ1-4; possible D gene TRBD1, 5 bases. The CDR3 runs to 15 residues. CDR1 is SGHAT, CDR2 FQDESV, per germline (reference sequence). V was cut by 5 bases and J by 6 bases, with 16 bases left in between. The CDR3 DNA follows: TGTGCCAGCAGCCCAGGGACCACGGGGGATGAAAAACTGTTTTTT. Translating it yields CASSPGTTGDEKLFF.

The rearrangement uses TRBV5-4 and TRBJ2-7, with 8 bases matching TRBD1. V dropped 3 bases and J dropped 7; count of bases not matched to a gene: 9. CDR3 length equals 14 residues. From germline, CDR1 is SGHNT and CDR2 YYREEE (reference sequence). This CDR3 is CASSSGQGAGEQYF. CDR3 bases: TGTGCCAGCAGCTCGGGGCAGGGGGCGGGGGAGCAGTACTTC.

The chain links TRBV18 to TRBJ2-7; the D call may be TRBD1 or TRBD2 (5 bases each). There are 13 residues in the CDR3. Germline lookup yields CDR1 KGHSH and CDR2 LQKENI. Trimming cost V 3 bases and J 3 bases, with 9 bases left between them. The CDR3 DNA follows: TGTGCCAGCTCACCCGCAGGGAGCTACGAGCAGTACTTC. Amino acids: CASSPAGSYEQYF.

The chain recombines TRBV7-3 with TRBJ2-2, with TRBD2 matching 8 bases. CDR1 and CDR2 (germline): SGHTA, FQGTGA. Trimming at V came to 5 bases and at J to 4 bases, leaving 12 bases not matched to a gene. The CDR3 is 17 residues long. The CDR3 loop reads CASSADGLASSTGELFF. The CDR3 DNA sequence: TGTGCCAGCAGCGCCGATGGACTAGCCTCCTCCACCGGGGAGCTGTTTTTT.

The gene calls are TRBV4-2 and TRBJ2-6; 14 bases align to TRBD2. The CDR3 totals 18 residues. Unmatched junction bases numbered 3, after V lost 3 bases and J lost 2 bases. Per the germline V gene, CDR1 is LGHNA and CDR2 is YNFKEQ. The CDR3 here is CASSHPTSGRAGANVLTF. Here the CDR3 DNA reads TGTGCCAGCAGCCACCCGACTAGCGGGAGGGCTGGGGCCAACGTCCTGACTTTC.

The chain links TRBV9 to TRBJ2-1; weak D call: TRBD2 (5 bases). The CDR3 is 15 amino acids. Germline CDR1 SGDLS, CDR2 YYNGEE. Trimming cost V 0 bases and J 8 bases, with 15 bases left between them. CDR3 sequence reads: CASSVGIASTYEQFF. CDR3 nucleotide sequence: TGTGCCAGCAGCGTAGGAATAGCGTCTACTTATGAGCAGTTCTTC.

The chain has TRBV29-1 and TRBJ2-3, with a weak D call TRBD1 (5 bases). The CDR3 is 14 residues long. Germline-derived CDR1 and CDR2 are SQVTM and ANQGSEA. The ends were cut back, 6 bases at V and 0 bases at J, with 13 bases in the middle. The CDR3 sequence: CSVATGPSTDTQYF. CDR3 bases: TGCAGCGTCGCAACAGGTCCCAGCACAGATACGCAGTATTTT.

The genes are TRBV7-3 and TRBJ2-3; possible D gene TRBD1, 5 bases. Trimming stripped 3 bases from V and 1 base from J, with 11 bases between. The CDR3 extends over 15 amino acids. CDR1 and CDR2 from the germline V gene are SGHTA and FQGTGA. The CDR3 loop is CASSFITGRTDTQYF. CDR3 bases: TGTGCCAGCAGCTTTATTACAGGTCGCACAGATACGCAGTATTTT.

This clone was detected only a few times. CDR3 coding DNA: TGTGCCACCAGCAGCGGACGACAACATAATGAAAAACTGTTTTTT. Translation gives CATSSGRQHNEKLFF. The genes are TRBV15 and TRBJ1-4; D gene ambiguous. The CDR3 runs to 15 residues. Trimming removed 3 bases from V and 4 bases from J, with 12 bases in between. Germline CDR1 and CDR2: LNHNV and YYDKDF (reference sequence).

V usage is TRBV13 and J usage is TRBJ2-1; 8 bases match TRBD2. Per the germline V gene, CDR1 is PRHDT and CDR2 is FYEKMQ (reference sequence). The CDR3 covers 16 residues. V lost 7 bases and J lost 0; bases outside the gene matches: 8. The CDR3 loop is CASTYSGTSSYNEQFF. The CDR3 nucleotides read TGTGCCAGCACCTATAGCGGGACGAGCTCCTACAATGAGCAGTTCTTC.

The V call is TRBV6-1, the J call TRBJ2-5, with D hard to call. V was clipped by 3 bases and J by 2 bases, with 13 bases between them. This CDR3 is built from 15 residues. Germline-derived CDR1 and CDR2 are MNHNS and SASEGT. The CDR3 DNA reads TGTGCCAGCAGTGACGCACACCGGCAGCAAGAGACCCAGTACTTC. Encoded protein: CASSDAHRQQETQYF.

The chain uses TRBV7-6 and TRBJ1-1; TRBD1 agrees at 7 bases. V was pared by 2 bases and J by 6 bases, with 6 bases of the junction left unmatched. The germline V gene has CDR1 SGHVS and CDR2 FNYEAQ. This CDR3 has 14 amino acids. This chain's CDR3 is CASSLLTGKPEAFF. The CDR3, as DNA: TGTGCCAGCAGCTTATTGACAGGGAAGCCTGAAGCTTTCTTT.

The chain has TRBV30 and TRBJ2-4; D might be TRBD1 or TRBD2, each matching 6 bases. V was pared by 0 bases and J by 3 bases, with 9 bases between. The V gene's germline CDR1 is GTSNPN and CDR2 SVGIG (reference sequence). The CDR3 runs 14 residues. The CDR3 protein is CAWSVRGVKNIQYF. The DNA of the CDR3 is TGTGCCTGGAGTGTGAGGGGGGTCAAAAACATTCAGTACTTC.

This chain connects TRBV19 to TRBJ2-1, with D hard to call. Germline CDR1 is LNHDA and CDR2 is SQIVND (reference sequence). The CDR3 covers 15 residues. Trimming left V 3 bases short and J 4 bases short, with 13 bases between. The CDR3 DNA reads as TGTGCCAGTAGTATGGGCCGGCCGGATTACAATGAGCAGTTCTTC. This gives the protein CASSMGRPDYNEQFF.

The CDR3 is CAWGEGIGKDEQFF. The CDR3 DNA is TGTGCCTGGGGGGAAGGGATTGGTAAAGATGAGCAGTTCTTC. The V call is TRBV30, the J call TRBJ2-1, with D uncertain. Trimming removed 5 bases at V and 8 bases at J, with 19 bases between. Germline CDR1 reads GTSNPN; CDR2 reads SVGIG (reference sequence). This CDR3 region has 14 residues.

V gene TRBV5-1 combines with J gene TRBJ2-1, with D tentatively TRBD1 (5 bases). V lost 2 bases and J 6 bases, leaving 12 bases between the germline ends. The CDR3 is 14 residues long. Germline loops: CDR1 SGHRS, CDR2 YFSETQ. The CDR3 nucleotides are TGCGCCAGCAGCTTTATCCCAGGGCGCAATGAGCAGTTCTTC. Encoded protein: CASSFIPGRNEQFF.

This rearrangement joins TRBV28 to TRBJ2-7, with D perhaps TRBD2 (5 bases). V was shortened by 2 bases and J by 5 bases, with 10 bases between the two germline ends. Looked up from germline, CDR1 is MDHEN and CDR2 is SYDVKM. This CDR3 has 13 amino acids. CDR3 nucleotides: TGTGCCAGCAGTTTACCCCTCGGGAACGAGCAGTACTTC. It is translated as CASSLPLGNEQYF.

The V and J genes are TRBV14 and TRBJ1-5; D possibly corresponds to TRBD1 (5 bases). This CDR3 comprises 14 residues. Germline V gene sequence: CDR1 SGHDN, CDR2 FVKESK. V lost 1 base and J lost 3, with 7 bases in between. The CDR3 sequence: CASSQAGLNQPQHF. The DNA of the CDR3 is TGTGCCAGCAGCCAAGCAGGGCTCAATCAGCCCCAGCATTTT.